Listed here are 18 T cell receptor beta chains from one sample, sequenced in a study of shared clonotypes between healthy human individuals. Some clones are missing from TCRdb's copy, which holds only in-frame ones; the method was immunoSEQ multiplex PCR. Counted here are under 600,000 clones, roughly four fifths occurring once; the ten biggest clones make up around 12%. Source material: PBMCs. These receptors originate from a middle-aged woman in good health. Some clones in this sample may be carry-over from other donors' samples.

The genes are TRBV2 and TRBJ1-2; 7 nucleotides agree with TRBD1. V was pared by 6 bases and J by 8 bases, with 9 bases of the junction left unmatched. The CDR3 is 13 amino acids. Germline loops: CDR1 SNHLY, CDR2 FYNNEI. The CDR3 DNA reads as TGTGCCAGCAGCGCTACAGGGGTGGGGGGCTACACCTTC. Protein product: CASSATGVGGYTF.

The V call is TRBV28, the J call TRBJ1-4; possible D gene TRBD1, 6 bases. The germline CDR1 and CDR2 sequences are MDHEN and SYDVKM. The V end was cut by 7 bases, the J end by 8 bases, with 17 bases between. This CDR3 is built from 14 residues. CDR3 region: CASTEQGTFEKLFF. The CDR3 DNA reads TGTGCCAGCACCGAACAGGGTACCTTCGAAAAACTGTTTTTT.

This sequence joins TRBV2 and TRBJ2-1; 10 bases align to TRBD2. The J segment lost 8 bases and the V segment lost 3 bases, leaving 7 bases of the junction unmatched. The CDR3 length is 15 residues. Germline CDR1 is SNHLY and CDR2 is FYNNEI. DNA for the CDR3: TGTGCCAGCAGTGACGGGCTAGCGGGAGTCGATGAGCAGTTCTTC. The encoded protein is CASSDGLAGVDEQFF.

This clone is a singleton in its sample. The CDR3 DNA is TGTGCCAGTAGAGCAGGGGCGGAGACTGAAGCTTTCTTT. Translation: CASRAGAETEAFF. This chain uses TRBV19 with TRBJ1-1, with D perhaps matching TRBD1 (6 bases). CDR1 LNHDA and CDR2 SQIVND come from the germline V gene (reference sequence). The CDR3 contains 13 residues. V was trimmed by 6 bases and J by 5 bases, leaving 13 bases between them.

The chain uses TRBV4-3 and TRBJ2-7; TRBD2 matches at 10 bases. The CDR3 covers 13 residues. From germline, CDR1 is LGHNA and CDR2 YSLEER. V shed 3 bases and J 7 bases; nucleotides not matched to a gene: 3. The chain's CDR3 is CASSHLAGVEQYF. Written as DNA, the CDR3 is TGCGCCAGCAGCCACCTAGCGGGAGTTGAGCAGTACTTC.

V and J are TRBV29-1 and TRBJ1-4; the D gene is possibly TRBD1 (6 bases). Trimming took 4 bases from V and 5 from J, leaving 14 bases between them. This CDR3 has 14 amino acids. Germline CDR1 SQVTM, CDR2 ANQGSEA. The CDR3 spells CSVVRGGPNEKLFF. In DNA, the CDR3 is TGCAGCGTTGTTCGGGGGGGGCCGAATGAAAAACTGTTTTTT.

On this clone itself: Other DNA variants within this sample encode the same CDR3. The CDR3: CASSQELAGNIQYF. DNA of the CDR3: TGCGCCAGCAGCCAAGAACTAGCGGGCAACATTCAGTACTTC. J is TRBJ2-4 and V is TRBV4-3, with 9 positions matching TRBD2. The CDR3 has 14 residues. Germline V gives CDR1 LGHNA, CDR2 YSLEER. V lost 0 bases, J lost 7 bases, and 1 base stayed unmatched.

The chain links TRBV2 to TRBJ1-4; D gene ambiguous. This CDR3 is built from 15 residues. In germline, CDR1 is SNHLY, CDR2 FYNNEI. The germline V and J ends were trimmed by 5 bases and 0 bases, with 10 bases remaining between them. As DNA, the CDR3 is TGTGCCAGCAGTAGGGCCCCCCCAACTAATGAAAAACTGTTTTTT. Its protein product is CASSRAPPTNEKLFF.

The chain recombines TRBV27 with TRBJ2-7; D perhaps matches TRBD1 (5 bases). V was trimmed by 5 bases and J by 3 bases, leaving 17 bases between them. Germline CDR1 and CDR2: MNHEY and SMNVEV (reference sequence). The CDR3 is 15 residues long. The CDR3 DNA reads TGTGCCAGCAGTCCGCGACAGACGAAGAACTACGAGCAGTACTTC. It translates to CASSPRQTKNYEQYF.

The chain combines TRBV7-9 with TRBJ2-3; 10 bases map to TRBD2. V shed 1 base and J 0 bases; nucleotides not matched to a gene: 7. Germline V gene data show CDR1 as SEHNR and CDR2 as FQNEAQ (reference sequence). This CDR3 has 18 residues. The CDR3 loop reads CASSLGTSGGTSTDTQYF. The CDR3 nucleotides read TGTGCCAGCAGCTTAGGGACTAGCGGAGGGACTAGCACAGATACGCAGTATTTT. The complete variable domain, with remaining parts taken from reference TRBV7-9 and TRBJ2-3, reads DTGVSQNPRHKITKRGQNVTFRCDPISEHNRLYWYRQTLGQGPEFLTYFQNEAQLEKSRLLSDRFSAERPKGSFSTLEIQRTEQGDSAMYLCASSLGTSGGTSTDTQYFGPGTRLTVL.

The rearrangement links TRBV5-1 to TRBJ2-3; a possible D gene is TRBD2 (5 bases). V was trimmed by 0 bases and J by 0 bases, leaving 11 bases between them. The CDR3 runs 16 residues. CDR1 is SGHRS and CDR2 is YFSETQ in the germline V gene. CDR3 protein: CASSLGGLPSTDTQYF. CDR3 in DNA: TGCGCCAGCAGCTTGGGCGGGTTACCTAGCACAGATACGCAGTATTTT. Combining the CDR3 with reference TRBV5-1 and TRBJ2-3 gives the whole variable domain KAGVTQTPRYLIKTRGQQVTLSCSPISGHRSVSWYQQTPGQGLQFLFEYFSETQRNKGNFPGRFSGRQFSNSRSEMNVSTLELGDSALYLCASSLGGLPSTDTQYFGPGTRLTVL.

The rearrangement joins TRBV5-1 to TRBJ2-7; no clear D. The germline V and J ends were trimmed by 3 bases and 2 bases, with 3 bases remaining between them. The CDR3 is 11 residues long. Germline V gene data show CDR1 as SGHRS and CDR2 as YFSETQ. This CDR3 reads CASSSPYEQYF. The DNA of the CDR3 is TGCGCCAGCAGCTCGCCCTACGAGCAGTACTTC.

The rearrangement links TRBV5-4 to TRBJ2-7; D gene ambiguous. Germline-derived CDR1 and CDR2 are SGHNT and YYREEE (reference sequence). CDR3 size: 15 residues. V gave up 4 bases and J gave up 3 bases, with 17 bases separating them. Written as DNA, the CDR3 is TGTGCCAGCAGCCAGAAGCCGCAGGCCAGCTACGAGCAGTACTTC. As protein: CASSQKPQASYEQYF.

The rearrangement joins TRBV27 to TRBJ2-7; D remains ambiguous. The CDR3 sequence is 16 residues long. V gave up 4 bases and J gave up 0 bases, with 16 bases separating them. Per the germline V gene, CDR1 is MNHEY and CDR2 is SMNVEV (reference sequence). The CDR3 is CASSSFVADYSYEQYF. The CDR3, as DNA: TGTGCCAGCAGTTCCTTTGTGGCAGATTACTCCTACGAGCAGTACTTC.

The gene calls are TRBV7-9 and TRBJ1-2; D gene ambiguous. The V and J ends lost 1 base and 6 bases respectively, with 9 bases between them. The germline V gene has CDR1 SEHNR and CDR2 FQNEAQ (reference sequence). The CDR3 spans 13 residues. In DNA, the CDR3 is TGTGCCAGCAGCTTAGATCGAGGCGATGGCTACACCTTC. As protein: CASSLDRGDGYTF.

In this sample, this clone turned up once. The V gene is TRBV5-4, the J gene TRBJ2-1; D is uncertain. CDR1 and CDR2 (germline): SGHNT, YYREEE (reference sequence). Trimming took off 0 bases at V and 6 bases at J, with 4 bases between the two ends. This CDR3 has 12 residues. In DNA form, the CDR3 reads TGTGCCAGCAGCTTGGAAACCAATGAGCAGTTCTTC. Encoded protein: CASSLETNEQFF.

This clone was recorded once. A read error likely explains this, since a far larger clone differs by one base. Other DNA sequences in this sample translate to the same CDR3. V gene TRBV5-1 combines with J gene TRBJ1-4, with TRBD1 matching over 7 bases. CDR1 is SGHRS and CDR2 is YFSETQ in the germline V gene. CDR3 length: 14 amino acids. With V trimmed by 4 bases and J by 8 bases, 8 bases remained unmatched. This chain's CDR3 is CASSADREGEKLFF. The CDR3 region has the DNA TGCGCCAGCAGCGCCGACAGGGAGGGGGAAAAACTGTTTTTT.

This clone was counted a single time. V gene TRBV5-1 combines with J gene TRBJ2-7; 12 bases are shared with TRBD2. Germline lookup yields CDR1 SGHRS and CDR2 YFSETQ. The CDR3 loop spans 16 amino acids. V lost 4 bases, J lost 5 bases, and 10 bases stayed unmatched. The chain's CDR3 is CASSKASGRAPHEQYF. The CDR3 DNA is TGCGCCAGCAGCAAGGCTAGCGGGAGGGCCCCCCACGAGCAGTACTTC.